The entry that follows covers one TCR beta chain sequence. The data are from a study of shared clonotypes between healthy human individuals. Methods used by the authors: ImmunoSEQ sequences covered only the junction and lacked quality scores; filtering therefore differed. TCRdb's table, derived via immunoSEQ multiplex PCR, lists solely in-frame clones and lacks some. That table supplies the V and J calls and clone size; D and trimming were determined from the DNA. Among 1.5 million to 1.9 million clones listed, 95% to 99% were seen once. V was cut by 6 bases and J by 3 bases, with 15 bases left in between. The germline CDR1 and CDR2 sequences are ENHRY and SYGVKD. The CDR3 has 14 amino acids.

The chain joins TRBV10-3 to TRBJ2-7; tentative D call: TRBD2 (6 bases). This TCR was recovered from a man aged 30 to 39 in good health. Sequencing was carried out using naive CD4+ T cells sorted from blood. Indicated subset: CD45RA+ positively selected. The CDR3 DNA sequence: TGTGCCATCAGCGGGGGTGCAAGGAACTACGAGCAGTACTTC. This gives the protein CAISGGARNYEQYF.